This TCR beta chain emerged from a study of blood T cell repertoires in COVID-19. Study background: Specimens from acute and convalescent COVID-19 originated in the United States, Italy and Spain.

Repertoires were generated with immunoSEQ multiplex PCR, while TCRdb's copy carries only in-frame clones and drops some. The repertoire has approximately 250,000 clones, about 90% of them found once; the top ten carry approximately 4%. In terms of age and location, participants ranged from about 18 to 95 years and lived in under 30 US areas. This CDR3 spans 17 amino acids. CDR1 and CDR2 from the germline V gene are SGDLS and YYNGEE. V was clipped by 1 base and J by 6 bases, with 20 bases between them. This rearrangement joins TRBV9 to TRBJ2-1; the D gene is possibly TRBD1 (6 bases). The clonotype was recovered from a woman aged 25-40 years with acute COVID-19. Material for sequencing was PBMCs or T cells enriched from blood (not recorded which). CDR3 region: CASSVQAGEIRGNEQFF. Written as DNA, the CDR3 is TGTGCCAGCAGCGTACAGGCAGGGGAGATTCGGGGCAATGAGCAGTTCTTC.